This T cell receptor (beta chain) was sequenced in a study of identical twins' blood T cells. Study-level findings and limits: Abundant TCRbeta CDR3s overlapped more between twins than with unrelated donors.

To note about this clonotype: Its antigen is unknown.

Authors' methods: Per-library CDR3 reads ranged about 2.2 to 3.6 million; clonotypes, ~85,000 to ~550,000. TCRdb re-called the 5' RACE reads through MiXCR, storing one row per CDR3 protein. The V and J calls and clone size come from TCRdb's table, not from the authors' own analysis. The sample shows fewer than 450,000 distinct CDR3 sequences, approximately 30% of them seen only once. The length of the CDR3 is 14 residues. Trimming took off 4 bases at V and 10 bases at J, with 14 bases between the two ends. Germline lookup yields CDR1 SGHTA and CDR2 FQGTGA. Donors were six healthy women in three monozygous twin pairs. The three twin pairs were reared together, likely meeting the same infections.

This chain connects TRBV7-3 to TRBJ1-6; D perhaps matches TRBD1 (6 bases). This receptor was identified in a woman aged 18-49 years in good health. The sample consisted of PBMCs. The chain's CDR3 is CASSSQGLRSPLHF. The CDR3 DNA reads TGTGCCAGCAGCTCACAGGGACTTAGGTCACCCCTCCACTTT.